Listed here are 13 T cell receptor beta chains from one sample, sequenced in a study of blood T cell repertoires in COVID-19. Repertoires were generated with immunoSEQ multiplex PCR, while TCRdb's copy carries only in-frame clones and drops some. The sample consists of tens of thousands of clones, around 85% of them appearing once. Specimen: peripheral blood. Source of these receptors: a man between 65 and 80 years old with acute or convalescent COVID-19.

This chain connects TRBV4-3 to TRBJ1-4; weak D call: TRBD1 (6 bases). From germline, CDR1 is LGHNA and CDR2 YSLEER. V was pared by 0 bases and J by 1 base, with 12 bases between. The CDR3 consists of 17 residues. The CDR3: CASSQDRGGRTNEKLFF. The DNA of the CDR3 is TGCGCCAGCAGCCAAGATAGGGGGGGGAGAACTAATGAAAAACTGTTTTTT.

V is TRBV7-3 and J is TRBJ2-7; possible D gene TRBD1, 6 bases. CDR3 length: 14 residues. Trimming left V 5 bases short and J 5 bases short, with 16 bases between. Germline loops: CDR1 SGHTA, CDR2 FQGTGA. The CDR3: CASSLGGNGDEQYF. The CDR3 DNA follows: TGTGCCAGCAGCCTAGGGGGAAATGGGGACGAGCAGTACTTC.

CDR3 amino acids: CASSQDLGLAWSYEQYF. The DNA for the CDR3 is TGTGCCAGCAGCCAAGATTTGGGACTAGCGTGGTCCTACGAGCAGTACTTC. This chain links TRBV4-2 with TRBJ2-7; TRBD2 matches 10 bases. In germline, CDR1 is LGHNA, CDR2 YNFKEQ. The J segment lost 1 base and the V segment lost 0 bases, leaving 6 bases of the junction unmatched. The CDR3 totals 17 residues.

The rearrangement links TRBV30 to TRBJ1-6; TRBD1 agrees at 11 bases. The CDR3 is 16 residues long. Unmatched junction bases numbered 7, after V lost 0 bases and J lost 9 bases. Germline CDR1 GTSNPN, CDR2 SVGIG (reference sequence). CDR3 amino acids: CAWSVGDRGTGSPLHF. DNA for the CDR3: TGTGCCTGGAGTGTAGGGGACAGGGGGACGGGTTCACCCCTCCACTTT. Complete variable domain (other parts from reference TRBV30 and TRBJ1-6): SQTIHQWPATLVQPVGSPLSLECTVEGTSNPNLYWYRQAAGRGLQLLFYSVGIGQISSEVPQNLSASRPQDRQFILSSKKLLLSDSGFYLCAWSVGDRGTGSPLHFGNGTRLTVT.

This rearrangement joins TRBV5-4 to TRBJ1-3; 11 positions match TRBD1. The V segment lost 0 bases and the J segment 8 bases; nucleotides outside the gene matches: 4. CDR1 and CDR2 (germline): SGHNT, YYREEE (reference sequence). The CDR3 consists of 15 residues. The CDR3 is CASSLGTGGSDTIYF. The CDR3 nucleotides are TGTGCCAGCAGCTTGGGGACAGGGGGCAGCGACACCATATATTTT.

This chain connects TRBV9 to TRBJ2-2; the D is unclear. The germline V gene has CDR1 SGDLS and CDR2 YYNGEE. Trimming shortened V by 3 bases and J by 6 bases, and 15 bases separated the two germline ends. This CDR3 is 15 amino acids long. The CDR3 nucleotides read TGTGCCAGCAGCGCCCTCCCAGCGAGCGCCGGGGAGCTGTTTTTT. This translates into CASSALPASAGELFF.

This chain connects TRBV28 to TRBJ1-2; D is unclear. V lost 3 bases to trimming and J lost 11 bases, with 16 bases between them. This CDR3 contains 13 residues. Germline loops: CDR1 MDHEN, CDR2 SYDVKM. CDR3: CASSFGGGPTYTF. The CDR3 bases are TGTGCCAGCAGTTTCGGCGGCGGCCCCACGTACACCTTC.

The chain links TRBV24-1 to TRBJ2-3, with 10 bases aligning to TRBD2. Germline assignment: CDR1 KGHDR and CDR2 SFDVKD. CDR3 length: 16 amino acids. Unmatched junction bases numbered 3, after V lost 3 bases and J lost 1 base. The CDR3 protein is CATSDGAGGGTDTQYF. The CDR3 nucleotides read TGTGCCACCAGTGATGGAGCGGGAGGGGGCACAGATACGCAGTATTTT.

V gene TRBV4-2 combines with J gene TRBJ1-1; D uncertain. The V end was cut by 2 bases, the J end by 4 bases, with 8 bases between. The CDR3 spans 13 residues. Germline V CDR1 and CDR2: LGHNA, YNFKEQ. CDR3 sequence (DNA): TGTGCCAGCAGCCAACAGGCTTCCACTGAAGCTTTCTTT. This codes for CASSQQASTEAFF.

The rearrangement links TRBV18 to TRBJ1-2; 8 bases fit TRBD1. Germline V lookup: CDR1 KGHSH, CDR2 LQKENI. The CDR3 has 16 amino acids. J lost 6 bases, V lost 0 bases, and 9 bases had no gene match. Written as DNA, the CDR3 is TGTGCCAGCTCACCACCAGGACAGGGAAGAGTCAATGGCTACACCTTC. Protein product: CASSPPGQGRVNGYTF. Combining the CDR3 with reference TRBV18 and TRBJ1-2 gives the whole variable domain NAGVMQNPRHLVRRRGQEARLRCSPMKGHSHVYWYRQLPEEGLKFMVYLQKENIIDESGMPKERFSAEFPKEGPSILRIQQVVRGDSAAYFCASSPPGQGRVNGYTFGSGTRLTVV.

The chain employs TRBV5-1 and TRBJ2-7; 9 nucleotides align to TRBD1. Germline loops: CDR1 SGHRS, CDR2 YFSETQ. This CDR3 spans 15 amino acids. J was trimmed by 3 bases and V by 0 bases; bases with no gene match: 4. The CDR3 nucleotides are TGCGCCAGCAGCTTGGGAGGGACAGGGTACTACGAGCAGTACTTC. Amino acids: CASSLGGTGYYEQYF.

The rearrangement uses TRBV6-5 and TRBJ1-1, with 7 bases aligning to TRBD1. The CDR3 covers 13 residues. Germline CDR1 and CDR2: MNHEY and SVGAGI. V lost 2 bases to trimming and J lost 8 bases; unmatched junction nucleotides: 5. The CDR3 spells CASSYEGTAEAFF. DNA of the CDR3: TGTGCCAGCAGTTACGAGGGGACAGCAGAAGCTTTCTTT.

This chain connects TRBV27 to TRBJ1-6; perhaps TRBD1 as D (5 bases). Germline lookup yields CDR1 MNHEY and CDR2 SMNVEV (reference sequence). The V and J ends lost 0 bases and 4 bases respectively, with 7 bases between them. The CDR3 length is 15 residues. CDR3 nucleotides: TGTGCCAGCAGTTTATCGCCAGGGTATAATTCACCCCTCCACTTT. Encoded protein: CASSLSPGYNSPLHF.